This T cell receptor beta chain was captured by sequencing in a study of cytomegalovirus exposure and HLA in healthy donors. Measured with immunoSEQ multiplex PCR; TCRdb has only the in-frame clones, and not every one. The sample consists of about 250,000 clones, about 86% of them appearing once. Trimming took 0 bases from V and 8 from J; bases not matched to a gene: 8. Per the germline V gene, CDR1 is SQVTM and CDR2 is ANQGSEA. The CDR3 spans 16 residues. The sequence was collected from a man younger than 35 in good health and CMV-seronegative. Sample: PBMCs. J is TRBJ2-1 and V is TRBV29-1; TRBD2 matches 12 bases. The CDR3 DNA reads as TGCAGCGTTGAAGATAGACTAGCGGGGGTGGGGGATGAGCAGTTCTTC. Translation gives CSVEDRLAGVGDEQFF.